This T cell receptor (beta chain) appears in the sequencing data of a study of blood T cell repertoires in COVID-19. Source study methods: Amplification with reference gene primers provided the estimates of nucleated cell counts. The assay was immunoSEQ multiplex PCR, and TCRdb's table has in-frame clones only and misses some. V and J calls and clone size are given by that table; D and trimming were obtained from the DNA. Among around 130,000 clones listed, roughly 79% were seen once. Sequenced sample: peripheral blood. The TCR originated in a human donor in a cohort sampled during active COVID-19.

The CDR3 DNA is TGTGCCAGCACCCTTACTAACTATGGCTACACCTTC. Translation: CASTLTNYGYTF. The rearrangement joins TRBV21-1 to TRBJ1-2. TRBV21-1 is reported as a pseudogene. This CDR3 has 12 residues.